This T cell receptor (beta chain) emerged from a study of blood T cell repertoires in COVID-19. At the level of the study: Samples came from the United States, Italy and Spain, spanning acute and convalescent COVID-19.

The CDR3 has 13 residues. CDR1 is SGHNT and CDR2 is YENEEA in the germline V gene. V was pared by 5 bases and J by 3 bases, with 10 bases between. In the source study's methods: Amplifying reference gene primers gave estimates of nucleated cell counts. Profiling relied on immunoSEQ multiplex PCR, and the TCRdb table lists in-frame clones only, not all of them. V and J calls and clone size come straight from that table; D and trimming were deduced from the DNA. The sample carries nearly 350,000 clones, around 83% recorded once. What was sequenced was peripheral blood. The V call is TRBV11-3, the J call TRBJ1-2; D is unresolved. This sequence was found in a man younger than 40 with active or convalescent COVID-19. The CDR3 spells CASSHGGDYGYTF. The CDR3 DNA sequence: TGTGCCAGCAGCCATGGCGGGGACTATGGCTACACCTTC.